The clone carrying this TCR beta chain was picked up one time. The length of the CDR3 is 15 residues. The V and J ends lost 5 bases and 3 bases respectively, with 17 bases between them. The germline V gene encodes CDR1 SGHTA and CDR2 FQGNSA. The assay was immunoSEQ multiplex PCR, and TCRdb's table has in-frame clones only and misses some. Here the sample spans 300,000 to 350,000 clones, roughly 90% being singletons. The data were taken from a study of blood T cell repertoires in COVID-19. Overall study: From the United States, Italy and Spain came samples of acute and convalescent COVID-19. The cDNA or gDNA used as material had been derived from T cells, B-cell-depleted T cells, or PBMCs.

The receptor was derived from a man in his thirties or forties with COVID-19, enrolled during active disease. What was sequenced was peripheral blood. The rearrangement uses TRBV7-2 and TRBJ2-7; a weak D match, TRBD2 (5 bases). The CDR3 reads CASSQLERPVYEQYF. The DNA for the CDR3 is TGTGCCAGCAGCCAACTCGAGCGGCCAGTCTACGAGCAGTACTTC.